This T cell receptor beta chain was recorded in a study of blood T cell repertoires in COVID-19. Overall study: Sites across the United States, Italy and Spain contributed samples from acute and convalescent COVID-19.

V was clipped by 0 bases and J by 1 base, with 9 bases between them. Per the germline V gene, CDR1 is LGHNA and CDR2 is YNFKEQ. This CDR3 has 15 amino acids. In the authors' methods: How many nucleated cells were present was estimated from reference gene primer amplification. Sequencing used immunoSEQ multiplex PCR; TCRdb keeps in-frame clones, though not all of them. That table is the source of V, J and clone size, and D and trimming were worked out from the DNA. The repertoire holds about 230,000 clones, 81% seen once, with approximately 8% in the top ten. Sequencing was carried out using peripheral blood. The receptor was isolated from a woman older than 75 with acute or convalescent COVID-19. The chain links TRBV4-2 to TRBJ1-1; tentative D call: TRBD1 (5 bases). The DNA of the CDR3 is TGTGCCAGCAGCCAAGATGTAGGGGCGAACACTGAAGCTTTCTTT. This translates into CASSQDVGANTEAFF.